The 30 T cell receptor beta chains given below trace back to one sample, sequenced in a study of T cells expressing NK-cell markers. One entry per CDR3 protein, without DNA, is what TCRdb gives after re-calling the 5' RACE reads. Its table lists 350,000 to 500,000 distinct CDR3 sequences. Sequenced: blood T cells: a sorted CD56 or NKG2C T cell subset, CD4+ or CD8+ T cells, or bulk PBMC T cells (not recorded which). The origin of the receptors is a woman aged 18-70 years in good health.

The chain uses TRBV19 and TRBJ1-2; TCRdb's D call, TRBD1, is unchecked because there is no DNA. This CDR3 has 14 residues. Germline CDR1 reads LNHDA; CDR2 reads SQIVND (reference sequence). This chain's CDR3 is CASSPGGGGYGYTF.

The chain is built from TRBV12-3 or TRBV12-4 and TRBJ2-5; checking the TCRdb D call of TRBD1 is not possible without DNA. The CDR3 length is 13 residues. Here the CDR3 reads CASRTGRGETQYF.

This CDR3 is CSAISGGYQPQHF. The V call is TRBV20-1, the J call TRBJ1-5; the D call of TRBD1 rests on TCRdb alone, since no DNA is present to check it. CDR1 is DFQATT and CDR2 is SNEGSKA in the germline V gene (reference sequence). The CDR3 loop spans 13 amino acids.

The CDR3 loop is CSVGPRTNTEAFF. The chain couples TRBV29-1 to TRBJ1-1. The CDR3 has 13 amino acids. Germline loops: CDR1 SQVTM, CDR2 ANQGSEA.

J is TRBJ2-3 and V is TRBV9; TCRdb gives TRBD2 as the D gene, but with no DNA this cannot be confirmed. Germline V gene data show CDR1 as SGDLS and CDR2 as YYNGEE. The CDR3 sequence is 18 residues long. This CDR3 reads CASSARLGTSLDTDTQYF.

The rearrangement uses TRBV10-3 and TRBJ2-3; the TCRdb call, TRBD2, lacks DNA for checking. Germline lookup yields CDR1 ENHRY and CDR2 SYGVKD. The CDR3 sequence is 16 residues long. This chain's CDR3 is CAISEERGIPTDTQYF.

The V and J genes are TRBV18 and TRBJ2-7; the TRBD1 assignment by TCRdb is unverifiable without DNA. Germline CDR1 reads KGHSH; CDR2 reads LQKENI. The CDR3 totals 15 residues. This chain's CDR3 is CASSQFRDRSYEQYF.

The chain carries TRBV3-1 and TRBJ1-5; TCRdb returns TRBD1, unconfirmable since there is no DNA. The CDR3 is 12 amino acids. Germline V gene sequence: CDR1 LGHDT, CDR2 YNNKEL (reference sequence). The CDR3 loop is CASSPGGGPQHF.

The CDR3 loop is CSALGRGGGASKNIQYF. The gene calls are TRBV20-1 and TRBJ2-4; TCRdb returns TRBD2, unconfirmable since there is no DNA. The germline V gene has CDR1 DFQATT and CDR2 SNEGSKA (reference sequence). The CDR3 spans 17 residues.

The CDR3 reads CSARGGRDSGNTIYF. The chain links TRBV20-1 to TRBJ1-3; the TRBD1 assignment by TCRdb is unverifiable without DNA. The CDR3 runs 15 residues. In germline, CDR1 is DFQATT, CDR2 SNEGSKA (reference sequence).

This chain uses TRBV5-4 with TRBJ2-3; there is no DNA to check the TCRdb D call of TRBD1. Germline CDR1 and CDR2: SGHNT and YYREEE (reference sequence). CDR3 length equals 15 residues. Here the CDR3 reads CASSGRSPSTDTQYF.

The V call is TRBV29-1, the J call TRBJ2-5; the TCRdb call, TRBD1, lacks DNA for checking. The CDR3 is 12 amino acids. CDR1 and CDR2 (germline): SQVTM, ANQGSEA. The CDR3 reads CSVTTGAETQYF.

This chain links TRBV2 with TRBJ2-3; the D call from TCRdb, TRBD1, cannot be confirmed without DNA. The germline gives CDR1 SNHLY, CDR2 FYNNEI. The CDR3 runs 15 residues. The chain's CDR3 is CASSRGGSRADTQYF.

This chain connects TRBV5-1 to TRBJ2-5; there is no DNA to check the TCRdb D call of TRBD1. The germline V gene has CDR1 SGHRS and CDR2 YFSETQ. CDR3 length: 16 residues. The CDR3 sequence is CASSKAPRTAQETQYF.

The chain uses TRBV20-1 and TRBJ1-3; as DNA is missing, the TRBD1 call by TCRdb cannot be tested. The CDR3 covers 14 residues. Germline-derived CDR1 and CDR2 are DFQATT and SNEGSKA (reference sequence). CDR3 amino acids: CSAEQGLTGNTIYF.

This rearrangement joins TRBV20-1 to TRBJ2-7; TCRdb proposes TRBD2, but this gene call is untestable without DNA. The length of the CDR3 is 13 residues. Germline CDR1 reads DFQATT; CDR2 reads SNEGSKA (reference sequence). CDR3 loop: CSAATSGRNEQYF.

CDR3 protein: CASSLAGNYQETQYF. This chain links TRBV27 with TRBJ2-5. Germline assignment: CDR1 MNHEY and CDR2 SMNVEV (reference sequence). The CDR3 runs 15 residues.

This rearrangement joins TRBV12-3 or TRBV12-4 to TRBJ2-1; without DNA, the TCRdb call of TRBD2 cannot be checked. This CDR3 spans 16 amino acids. CDR3: CASRLQPGNILSGQFF.

The chain links TRBV6-2 or TRBV6-3 to TRBJ1-2. This CDR3 has 13 residues. Germline CDR1 reads MNHEY; CDR2 reads SVGEGT. The CDR3 loop is CASSPAGDYGYTF.

The CDR3 region is CSVVGRVNYGYTF. The J gene is TRBJ1-2, the V gene TRBV29-1; TCRdb reports TRBD1, a call that lacks DNA to check it against. There are 13 residues in the CDR3. CDR1 and CDR2 (germline): SQVTM, ANQGSEA.

This sequence joins TRBV19 and TRBJ2-3; TCRdb's D gene call, TRBD1, goes unchecked for lack of DNA. The length of the CDR3 is 15 residues. Looked up from germline, CDR1 is LNHDA and CDR2 is SQIVND (reference sequence). CDR3 loop: CASSIAGRSTDTQYF. The variable domain in full, with the rest retrieved from reference TRBV19 and TRBJ2-3, is DGGITQSPKYLFRKEGQNVTLSCEQNLNHDAMYWYRQDPGQGLRLIYYSQIVNDFQKGDIAEGYSVSREKKESFPLTVTSAQKNPTAFYLCASSIAGRSTDTQYFGPGTRLTVL.

The rearrangement uses TRBV4-3 and TRBJ2-7; there is no DNA to check the TCRdb D call of TRBD1. This CDR3 is built from 13 residues. Germline-derived CDR1 and CDR2 are LGHNA and YSLEER. The CDR3 is CASSRDIDYEQYF.

V gene TRBV15 combines with J gene TRBJ2-5; with no DNA, the TCRdb D assignment of TRBD2 cannot be verified. The CDR3 is made up of 16 amino acids. Germline V CDR1 and CDR2: LNHNV, YYDKDF (reference sequence). The CDR3 sequence is CATSRVPSGRAETQYF.

The chain recombines TRBV12-3 or TRBV12-4 with TRBJ2-7; the D gene TCRdb calls, TRBD1, cannot be checked with no DNA. This CDR3 has 15 residues. The CDR3 is CASSPPAGTGDEQYF.

The V and J genes are TRBV20-1 and TRBJ2-1; TCRdb designates TRBD2, a call that cannot be tested without DNA. Germline CDR1 is DFQATT and CDR2 is SNEGSKA (reference sequence). The CDR3 extends over 15 amino acids. CDR3 sequence: CSATPGLAGYNEQFF.

CDR3 region: CASSQAHTGPETQYF. The chain joins TRBV3-1 to TRBJ2-5; no DNA is available, so the TRBD1 call from TCRdb remains unchecked. The CDR3 is 15 amino acids. CDR1 is LGHDT, CDR2 YNNKEL, per germline (reference sequence).

The chain links TRBV12-3 or TRBV12-4 to TRBJ2-4. The CDR3 loop spans 13 amino acids. The CDR3 loop reads CASMKGGKNIQYF.

The chain has TRBV12-3 or TRBV12-4 and TRBJ1-2. The CDR3 sequence is 12 residues long. CDR3 amino acids: CASVREFYGYTF.

The J gene is TRBJ2-7, the V gene TRBV6-1; TCRdb calls TRBD2, which cannot be checked without DNA. This CDR3 spans 15 amino acids. Per germline, CDR1 MNHNS and CDR2 SASEGT. CDR3 amino acids: CASSEGIGPSYEQYF.

The V gene is TRBV5-1, the J gene TRBJ1-6; TCRdb's D call, TRBD1, is unchecked because there is no DNA. The CDR3 consists of 13 residues. Germline-derived CDR1 and CDR2 are SGHRS and YFSETQ. The CDR3 loop reads CASSLEEGTPLHF.